The clone carrying this T cell receptor (beta chain) was counted between two and nine times. Its antigen remains unknown. Collection of lesional scalp punch biopsies and peripheral blood was performed in alopecia areata patients. PBMCs were stained for CD3, CD4 and CD8, and CD4+ and CD8+ T cells were sorted. The data are from a study of CD8+ T cells in alopecia areata. General study points: Lesional scalp displayed greater clonality than normal scalp, most notably in alopecia totalis/universalis. In patients, TCRs were shared less clearly than in mice, and HLA may possibly be involved.

Isolated RNA was reverse transcribed into cDNA used as the sequencing template. TCRdb's table, derived via immunoSEQ multiplex PCR, lists solely in-frame clones and lacks some. The profile covers more than 95,000 clones, with around 50% appearing a single time and about 10% taken by the ten largest. The CDR3 contains 15 residues. From germline, CDR1 is SQVTM and CDR2 ANQGSEA. Losses at the gene ends were 1 base for V and 6 bases for J; bases not matched to a gene: 11. Input material: NKG2D-low CD8+ T cells sorted from blood. This sequence joins TRBV29-1 and TRBJ2-5, with 7 bases lining up with TRBD1. This sequence originates from a human donor with alopecia areata. The DNA of the CDR3 is TGCAGCGTTGAAGCTAACCGGGACAGACAAAAGACCCAGTACTTC. Its protein product is CSVEANRDRQKTQYF.